This T cell receptor (beta chain) was observed in a study of control samples from healthy donors and cancer patients. The table came from immunoSEQ multiplex PCR; TCRdb's copy has only in-frame clones and leaves some out. Of around 100,000 clones in the sample, around 90% are singletons; the top ten hold approximately 14%. The V gene lost 1 base and the J gene lost 2 bases, with 12 bases spanning the gap. Per germline, CDR1 SGHTA and CDR2 FQGNSA. The CDR3 runs to 15 residues. The chain links TRBV7-2 to TRBJ2-7; D gene ambiguous. The specimen sequenced was blood. The sequence derives from a woman in her 70s in good health. CDR3 loop: CASSLVLRPTYEQYF. CDR3 nucleotides: TGTGCCAGCAGCTTAGTACTTCGGCCTACCTACGAGCAGTACTTC.